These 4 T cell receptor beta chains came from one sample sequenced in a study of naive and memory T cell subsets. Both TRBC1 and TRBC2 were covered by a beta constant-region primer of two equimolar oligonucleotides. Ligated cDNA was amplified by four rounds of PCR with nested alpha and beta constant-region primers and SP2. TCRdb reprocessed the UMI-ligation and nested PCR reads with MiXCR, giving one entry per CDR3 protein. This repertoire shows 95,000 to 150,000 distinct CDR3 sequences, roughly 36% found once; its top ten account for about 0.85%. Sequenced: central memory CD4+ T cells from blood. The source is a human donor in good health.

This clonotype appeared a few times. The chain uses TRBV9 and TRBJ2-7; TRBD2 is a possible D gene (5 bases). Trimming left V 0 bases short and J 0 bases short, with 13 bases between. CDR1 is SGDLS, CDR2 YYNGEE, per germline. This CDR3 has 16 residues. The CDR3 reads CASSVGGGLSSYEQYF. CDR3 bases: TGTGCCAGCAGCGTAGGTGGCGGGTTGAGCTCCTACGAGCAGTACTTC.

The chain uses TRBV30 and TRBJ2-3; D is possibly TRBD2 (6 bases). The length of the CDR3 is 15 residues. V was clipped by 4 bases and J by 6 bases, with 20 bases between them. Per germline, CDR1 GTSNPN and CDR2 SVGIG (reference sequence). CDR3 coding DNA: TGTGCCTGGAACGGGGCGGGACTCGGGACGGATACGCAGTATTTT. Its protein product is CAWNGAGLGTDTQYF.

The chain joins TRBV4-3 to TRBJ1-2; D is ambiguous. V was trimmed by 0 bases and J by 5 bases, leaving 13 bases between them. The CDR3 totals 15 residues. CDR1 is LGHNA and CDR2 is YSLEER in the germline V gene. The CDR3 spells CASSQDALFGYGYTF. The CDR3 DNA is TGCGCCAGCAGCCAAGACGCCTTGTTCGGGTATGGCTACACCTTC.

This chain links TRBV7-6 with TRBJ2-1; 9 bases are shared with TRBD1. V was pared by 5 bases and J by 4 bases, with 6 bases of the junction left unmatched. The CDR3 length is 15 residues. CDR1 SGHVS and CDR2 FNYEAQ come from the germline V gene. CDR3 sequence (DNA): TGTGCCAGCAGCACACACAGGGGGCTTTACAATGAGCAGTTCTTC. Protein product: CASSTHRGLYNEQFF.